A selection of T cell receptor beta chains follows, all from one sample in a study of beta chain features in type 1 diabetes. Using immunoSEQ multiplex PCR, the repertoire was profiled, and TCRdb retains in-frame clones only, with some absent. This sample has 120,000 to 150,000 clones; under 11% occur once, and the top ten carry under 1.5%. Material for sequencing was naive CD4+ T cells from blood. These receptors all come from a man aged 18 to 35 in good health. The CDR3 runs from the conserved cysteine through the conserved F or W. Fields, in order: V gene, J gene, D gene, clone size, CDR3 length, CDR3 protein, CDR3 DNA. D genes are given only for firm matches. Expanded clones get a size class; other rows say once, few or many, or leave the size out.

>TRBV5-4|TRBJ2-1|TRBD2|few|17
CASSSPLAGGPYNEQFF
TGTGCCAGCAGCTCGCCCCTAGCGGGGGGGCCCTACAATGAGCAGTTCTTC
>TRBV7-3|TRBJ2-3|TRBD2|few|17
CASSNGGSGGFTDTQYF
TGTGCCAGCAGCAATGGGGGTAGCGGGGGGTTCACAGATACGCAGTATTTT
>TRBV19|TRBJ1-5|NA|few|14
CASKGASNNQPQHF
TGTGCCAGTAAAGGAGCCAGCAACAATCAGCCCCAGCATTTT
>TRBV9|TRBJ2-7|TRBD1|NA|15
CASSVTGTGPYEQYF
TGTGCCAGCAGCGTGACCGGGACAGGGCCATACGAGCAGTACTTC
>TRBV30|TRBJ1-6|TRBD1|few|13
CAWMTGANSPLHF
TGTGCCTGGATGACAGGGGCAAATTCACCCCTCCACTTT
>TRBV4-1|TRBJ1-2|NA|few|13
CASSSSAGTGYTF
TGCGCCAGCAGCTCGTCGGCGGGTACTGGCTACACCTTC
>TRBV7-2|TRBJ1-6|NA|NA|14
CASSRQTTSSPLHF
TGTGCCAGCAGCCGACAAACGACCTCTTCACCCCTCCACTTT
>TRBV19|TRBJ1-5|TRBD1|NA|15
CASSRGYRDSQPQHF
TGTGCCAGTAGTAGGGGGTACAGGGACAGTCAGCCCCAGCATTTT
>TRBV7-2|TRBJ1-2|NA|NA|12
CASSRDSYGYTF
TGTGCCAGCAGCAGAGACAGCTATGGCTACACCTTC
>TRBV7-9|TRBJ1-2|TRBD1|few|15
CASSSRQGSSYGYTF
TGTGCCAGCAGCTCCAGACAGGGAAGTAGTTATGGCTACACCTTC
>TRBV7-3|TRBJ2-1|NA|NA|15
CASSLTKTGHNEQFF
TGTGCCAGCAGCTTAACCAAAACAGGCCACAATGAGCAGTTCTTC
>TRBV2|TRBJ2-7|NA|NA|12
CASYSSGYEQYF
TGTGCCAGCTACTCCAGCGGATACGAGCAGTACTTC
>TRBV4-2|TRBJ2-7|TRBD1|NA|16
CASSQGPGTGHYEQYF
TGTGCCAGCAGCCAAGGCCCCGGGACAGGGCATTACGAGCAGTACTTC
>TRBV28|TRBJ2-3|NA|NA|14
CASSPSGSTDTQYF
TGTGCCAGCAGTCCCTCGGGGAGCACAGATACGCAGTATTTT
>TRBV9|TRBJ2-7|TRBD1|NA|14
CASSEGTEGRVMYF
TGTGCCAGCAGCGAAGGGACAGAGGGAAGGGTAATGTACTTC
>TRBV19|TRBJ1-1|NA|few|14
CASSPGQTYTEAFF
TGTGCCAGTAGCCCAGGACAGACTTACACTGAAGCTTTCTTT
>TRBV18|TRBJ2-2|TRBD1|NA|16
CASSQLDRGTTGELFF
TGTGCCAGCTCACAACTCGACAGGGGGACAACCGGGGAGCTGTTTTTT
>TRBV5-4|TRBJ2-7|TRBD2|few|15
CASSLGTAGGYEQYF
TGTGCCAGCAGCTTGGGGACCGCCGGGGGGTACGAGCAGTACTTC
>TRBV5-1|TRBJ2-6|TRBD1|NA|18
CASSLVGTALSGANVLTF
TGCGCCAGCAGCTTGGTAGGGACAGCTTTATCTGGGGCCAACGTCCTGACTTTC
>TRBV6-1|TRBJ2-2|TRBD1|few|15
CASSELRGKTGELFF
TGTGCCAGCAGTGAACTCAGGGGGAAAACCGGGGAGCTGTTTTTT
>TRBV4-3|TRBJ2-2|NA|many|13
CASTKGRTGELFF
TGCGCCAGCACTAAGGGGCGGACCGGGGAGCTGTTTTTT
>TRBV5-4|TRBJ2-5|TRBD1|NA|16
CASSPPGQTAIETQYF
TGTGCCAGCAGCCCGCCGGGACAGACGGCTATCGAGACCCAGTACTTC
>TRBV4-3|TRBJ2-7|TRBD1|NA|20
CASSQERTGGILSRFHEQYF
TGCGCCAGCAGCCAAGAAAGGACAGGGGGCATACTATCACGGTTCCACGAGCAGTACTTC
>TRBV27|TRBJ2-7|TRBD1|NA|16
CASSSFKWDRSYEQYF
TGTGCCAGCAGCTCCTTCAAATGGGACAGATCCTACGAGCAGTACTTC
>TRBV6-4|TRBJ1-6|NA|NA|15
CASSDLAGYNSPLHF
TGTGCCAGCAGTGATTTAGCAGGGTATAATTCACCCCTCCACTTT
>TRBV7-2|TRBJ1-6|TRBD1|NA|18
CASSTSGTGSSYNSPLHF
TGTGCCAGCAGCACCTCTGGGACAGGAAGCTCCTATAATTCACCCCTCCACTTT
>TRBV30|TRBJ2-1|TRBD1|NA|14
CALSTGQGYNEQFF
TGTGCCTTATCGACGGGACAGGGCTACAATGAGCAGTTCTTC
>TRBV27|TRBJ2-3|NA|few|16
CASSFRRGGGTDTQYF
TGTGCCAGCAGTTTTAGGAGGGGGGGCGGCACAGATACGCAGTATTTT
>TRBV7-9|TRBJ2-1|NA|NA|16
CASSLGPRSSYNEQFF
TGTGCCAGCAGCTTAGGCCCACGTAGCTCCTACAATGAGCAGTTCTTC